This T cell receptor (beta chain) was retrieved from a study of T cells expressing NK-cell markers. Turning to the study itself: Beta-chain profiling covered CD3+CD56+NKG2C+, CD3+CD56+NKG2C- and CD3+CD56-NKG2C+ sorted subsets.

CDR3 length: 13 amino acids. CDR1 and CDR2 (germline): SNHLY, FYNNEI. TCRdb re-called the 5' RACE reads; one entry per CDR3 protein, DNA not given. The table lists hundreds of thousands of distinct CDR3 sequences, with 3% to 4.5% in the top ten. The receptor comes from a man aged 18-30 years in good health. The sequencing sample was made of blood T cells: a sorted CD56 or NKG2C T cell subset, CD4+ or CD8+ T cells, or bulk PBMC T cells (not recorded which). The rearrangement links TRBV2 to TRBJ2-1. Here the CDR3 reads CASNVETRNEQFF.